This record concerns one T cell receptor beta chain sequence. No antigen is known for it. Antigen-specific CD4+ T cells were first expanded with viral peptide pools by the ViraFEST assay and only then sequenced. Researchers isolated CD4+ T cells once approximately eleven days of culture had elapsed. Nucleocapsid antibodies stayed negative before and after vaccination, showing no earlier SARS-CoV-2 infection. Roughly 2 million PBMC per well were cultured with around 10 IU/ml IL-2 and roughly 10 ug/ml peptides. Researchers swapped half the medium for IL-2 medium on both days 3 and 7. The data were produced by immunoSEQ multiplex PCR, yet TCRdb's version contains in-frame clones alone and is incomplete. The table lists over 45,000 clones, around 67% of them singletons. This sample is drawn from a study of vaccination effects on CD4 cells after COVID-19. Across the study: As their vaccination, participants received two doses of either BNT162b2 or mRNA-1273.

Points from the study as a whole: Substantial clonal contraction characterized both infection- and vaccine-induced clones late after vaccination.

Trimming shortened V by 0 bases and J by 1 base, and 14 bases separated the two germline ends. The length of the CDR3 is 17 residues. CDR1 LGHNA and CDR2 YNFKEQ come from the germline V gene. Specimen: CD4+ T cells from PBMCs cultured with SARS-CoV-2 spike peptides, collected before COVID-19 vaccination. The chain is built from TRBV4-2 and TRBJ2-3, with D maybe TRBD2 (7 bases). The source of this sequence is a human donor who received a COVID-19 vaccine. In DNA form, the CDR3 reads TGTGCCAGCAGCCAAGAGGGGGGGCGAACGGGCACAGATACGCAGTATTTT. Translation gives CASSQEGGRTGTDTQYF.